One and the same sample provided the 26 T cell receptor beta chains below, sequenced in a study of T cells in Graves' hyperthyroidism and ophthalmopathy (dated by TCRdb to about 2019). Library generation was performed with multiplex PCR. Sequencing used an Illumina HiSeq 2000. Amplification of TCR beta CDR3 regions was carried out from RNA transcripts. A first-round RT-PCR of the TCR CDR3 used the HTBI primer set with the Qiagen OneStep RT-PCR kit. Clones were called with MiXCR by TCRdb after fastp trimmed the public reads at Q25, and only in-frame beta chains were retained. A single entry per CDR3 protein holds the most common genes and DNA from its merged rows. In all, the sample holds 550,000 to 600,000 distinct CDR3 sequences, and 40% to 55% of those were seen once. Of the sample, about 20% falls within the top ten clones. Specimen: peripheral blood or thyroid tissue (not recorded which). The receptors were sampled from an adult woman with Graves' disease, either hyperthyroidism or ophthalmopathy (not recorded which).

This clonotype was detected ten times or more. This chain uses TRBV29-1 with TRBJ1-1, with D uncertain. With 7 bases removed from V and 9 bases from J, the gap between germline ends came to 15 bases. Germline-derived CDR1 and CDR2 are SQVTM and ANQGSEA. The CDR3 runs 11 residues. The CDR3 loop is CSADSDTKAFF. The CDR3 DNA is TGCAGCGCGGACTCTGATACAAAAGCTTTCTTT.

A few counts support this clonotype. The CDR3 sequence: CASSLEGTSGRFEQYF. DNA for the CDR3: TGTGCCAGCAGCTTAGAGGGGACTAGCGGGAGATTTGAGCAGTACTTC. The rearrangement links TRBV7-3 to TRBJ2-7; 14 bases line up with TRBD2. V was clipped by 2 bases and J by 7 bases; unmatched bases: 7. The length of the CDR3 is 16 residues. CDR1 is SGHTA, CDR2 FQGTGA, per germline.

The rearrangement joins TRBV15 to TRBJ2-5; TRBD2 agrees at 14 bases. In germline, CDR1 is LNHNV, CDR2 YYDKDF (reference sequence). The CDR3 has 14 residues. Trimming at V came to 8 bases and at J to 1 base, leaving 0 bases not matched to a gene. CDR3 bases: TGTGCCACCGGGACTAGCGGGAGCCAAGAGACCCAGTACTTC. It is translated as CATGTSGSQETQYF.

This chain links TRBV6-5 with TRBJ1-6, with D hard to call. The CDR3 runs to 15 residues. Germline CDR1 is MNHEY and CDR2 is SVGAGI. V was pared by 2 bases and J by 3 bases, with 8 bases between. In nucleotides, the CDR3 is TGTGCCAGCAGTTACGCGCAGGACTATAATTCACCCCTCCACTTT. Amino acid sequence: CASSYAQDYNSPLHF.

The sample holds many counts of this clonotype. The chain couples TRBV5-1 to TRBJ2-2; D is undetermined. CDR3 length: 15 amino acids. V was trimmed by 0 bases and J by 0 bases, leaving 6 bases between them. CDR1 SGHRS and CDR2 YFSETQ come from the germline V gene. The CDR3 nucleotides read TGCGCCAGCAGCTTGGATCCATCGAACACCGGGGAGCTGTTTTTT. This sequence encodes CASSLDPSNTGELFF.

The J gene is TRBJ2-1, the V gene TRBV7-2; no definite D call. V was shortened by 5 bases and J by 5 bases, with 7 bases between the two germline ends. The CDR3 extends over 12 amino acids. Germline V CDR1 and CDR2: SGHTA, FQGNSA. The CDR3: CASSATDNEQFF. The CDR3, as DNA: TGTGCCAGCAGCGCCACCGACAATGAGCAGTTCTTC.

The V and J genes are TRBV7-9 and TRBJ2-7; D is ambiguous. CDR3 size: 14 residues. V lost 5 bases to trimming and J lost 2 bases, with 13 bases between them. Looked up from germline, CDR1 is SEHNR and CDR2 is FQNEAQ (reference sequence). The CDR3 region has the DNA TGTGCCAGCAGCCCTGCTCAGATCACCTACGAGCAGTACTTC. This gives the protein CASSPAQITYEQYF.

The rearrangement links TRBV20-1 to TRBJ2-6, with a tentative D call TRBD1 (6 bases). The V and J ends lost 1 base and 0 bases respectively, with 10 bases between them. The CDR3 is 16 amino acids. Per germline, CDR1 DFQATT and CDR2 SNEGSKA (reference sequence). CDR3 sequence reads: CSARGTASSGANVLTF. The CDR3 DNA reads TGCAGTGCTAGAGGGACAGCCAGCTCTGGGGCCAACGTCCTGACTTTC.

Many counts were recorded for this clonotype. The gene calls are TRBV11-2 and TRBJ2-7, with D unresolved. V was cut by 2 bases and J by 1 base, with 9 bases left in between. The CDR3 contains 14 residues. Germline loops: CDR1 SGHAT, CDR2 FQNNGV. The CDR3 sequence is CASSLFSSSYEQYF. CDR3 nucleotide sequence: TGTGCCAGCAGCTTATTCTCCAGTTCCTACGAGCAGTACTTC.

For this clonotype: No conserved phenylalanine or tryptophan ends this CDR3, so it is likely a read error. The V call is TRBV7-8, the J call TRBJ1-1; no clear D gene. The CDR3 is 13 amino acids. Germline V lookup: CDR1 SGHVS, CDR2 FQNEAQ. The CDR3 DNA reads TGTACCAGCAGCTTAACAGCGAACACTGAAGCTTTCCTT. It codes for CTSSLTANTEAFL.

This chain connects TRBV29-1 to TRBJ2-2, with TRBD1 as a possible D gene (5 bases). Germline CDR1 reads SQVTM; CDR2 reads ANQGSEA. This CDR3 is 14 amino acids long. Trimming stripped 2 bases from V and 3 bases from J, with 10 bases between. The CDR3 DNA follows: TGCAGCGTTGAAACTACAGGATACACCGGGGAGCTGTTTTTT. This codes for CSVETTGYTGELFF.

This clonotype was counted many times. The rearrangement uses TRBV20-1 and TRBJ1-5; D unresolved. Trimming pared 0 bases from V and 3 bases from J, leaving 12 bases between. Germline CDR1 is DFQATT and CDR2 is SNEGSKA (reference sequence). This CDR3 is built from 15 residues. CDR3 protein: CSARDPRDNNQPQHF. The CDR3 DNA is TGCAGTGCTAGAGATCCGCGAGACAACAATCAGCCCCAGCATTTT.

This clonotype was observed many times. The V call is TRBV5-1, the J call TRBJ1-1, with unresolved D. V was clipped by 1 base and J by 10 bases, with 11 bases between them. Per the germline V gene, CDR1 is SGHRS and CDR2 is YFSETQ. The CDR3 is made up of 12 amino acids. CDR3 amino acids: CASSLIGVAAFF. The CDR3 nucleotides are TGCGCCAGCAGCTTGATTGGAGTGGCAGCTTTCTTT.

Turning to this clonotype: At one of its ends the junction is not consistent with the germline gene, which may arise from a read error. The rearrangement joins TRBV10-2 to TRBJ1-2; 10 positions agree with TRBD1. Per germline, CDR1 WSHSY and CDR2 SAAADI. CDR3 length: 13 amino acids. CDR3 loop: CAISDGTGVGYTF. The CDR3 DNA reads TGCGCCATCAGTGACGGGACAGGGGTTGGCTACACCTTC.

The chain combines TRBV10-3 with TRBJ2-6; TRBD2 is a possible D gene (6 bases). CDR3 size: 14 residues. Trimming removed 10 bases from V and 2 bases from J, with 12 bases in between. Per germline, CDR1 ENHRY and CDR2 SYGVKD. In DNA, the CDR3 is TGTGCCAGCGACGGGGGAACTGGGGCCAACGTCCTGACTTTC. As protein: CASDGGTGANVLTF.

The chain is built from TRBV18 and TRBJ1-1, with D possibly matching TRBD1 (5 bases). Germline V CDR1 and CDR2: KGHSH, LQKENI. This CDR3 spans 13 amino acids. Trimming removed 3 bases at V and 8 bases at J, with 13 bases between. The CDR3 is CASSPLLGEEAFF. In DNA, the CDR3 is TGTGCCAGCTCACCGCTCTTAGGGGAAGAAGCTTTCTTT.

This clonotype was found a few times. This clone may be a read error of a much larger clone one base away. The CDR3 is CASTDLNNSPLHF. The CDR3, as DNA: TGTGCCAGCACTGACCTTAATAATTCACCCCTCCACTTT. The chain couples TRBV12-3 or TRBV12-4 to TRBJ1-6; D gene ambiguous. The CDR3 totals 13 residues. Trimming took off 7 bases at V and 5 bases at J, with 9 bases between the two ends.

This clonotype has more than one count but fewer than ten. V and J are TRBV7-9 and TRBJ2-2, with D unclear. The germline CDR1 and CDR2 sequences are SEHNR and FQNEAQ (reference sequence). The CDR3 is 8 amino acids. CDR3 region: CASGELFF. CDR3 in DNA: TGTGCGTCCGGGGAGCTGTTTTTT.

The chain recombines TRBV12-3 or TRBV12-4 with TRBJ1-6, with D perhaps TRBD1 (6 bases). V lost 4 bases and J 19 bases, leaving 14 bases between the germline ends. CDR3 length: 11 residues. The CDR3 is CASSSTGLLHF. The CDR3 nucleotides are TGTGCCAGCAGTTCTACAGGGCTCCTACACTTT.

In this sample, this clonotype turned up a few times. V is TRBV4-1 and J is TRBJ1-4, with D uncertain. V gave up 8 bases and J gave up 8 bases, with 12 bases separating them. The CDR3 contains 12 residues. Germline CDR1 is MGHRA and CDR2 is YSYEKL. The CDR3 DNA reads as TGCGCCAGCTTTCGGCCGGGCGAAAAACTGTTTTTT. Its protein is CASFRPGEKLFF.

This clonotype was counted at least ten times. This chain connects TRBV5-6 to TRBJ2-1, with 7 nucleotides matching TRBD2. The CDR3 consists of 16 residues. After removal of 5 bases from V and 1 base from J, the junction contained 9 bases not matched to a gene. Germline CDR1 reads SGHDT; CDR2 reads YYEEEE. The CDR3 bases are TGTGCCAGCAGTCCTCGGGGGGATCTATCCTACAATGAGCAGTTCTTC. Its protein is CASSPRGDLSYNEQFF.

In regard to this clonotype: Because the CDR3's place on the DNA is in doubt, the DNA is left out and the CDR3 is given as listed by TCRdb. The gene calls are TRBV25-1 and TRBJ1-1; the table's D call TRBD1 went unverified against the DNA. The CDR3 comprises 18 residues, both ends counted. Per germline, CDR1 MGHDK and CDR2 SYGVNS. The CDR3 loop is CACSASRGIVPSRTEAFF.

This clonotype was counted between two and nine times. V usage is TRBV30 and J usage is TRBJ1-3; D unresolved. Trimming left V 3 bases short and J 2 bases short, with 14 bases between. CDR1 is GTSNPN and CDR2 is SVGIG in the germline V gene (reference sequence). CDR3 length: 15 residues. This CDR3 is CAWRATTDAGNTIYF. CDR3 bases: TGTGCCTGGAGGGCCACGACGGATGCTGGAAACACCATATATTTT.

This clonotype was picked up many times. This chain joins TRBV5-1 and TRBJ2-3, with D possibly being TRBD2 (6 bases). V was clipped by 3 bases and J by 6 bases, with 14 bases between them. This CDR3 comprises 14 residues. Germline CDR1 and CDR2: SGHRS and YFSETQ. DNA of the CDR3: TGCGCCAGCAGCTCCTTAGCGGCGGGGGATACGCAGTATTTT. Translating it yields CASSSLAAGDTQYF.

The V call is TRBV29-1, the J call TRBJ2-5; 13 nucleotides match TRBD2. The trim removed 3 bases at V and 5 bases at J, leaving 3 bases unmatched. Germline values: CDR1 SQVTM, CDR2 ANQGSEA. The CDR3 is 14 residues long. The CDR3 spells CSVDELAGGETQYF. In DNA form, the CDR3 reads TGCAGCGTTGATGAACTAGCGGGAGGGGAGACCCAGTACTTC.

This clonotype was recorded many times. The chain recombines TRBV7-2 with TRBJ1-5; D ambiguous. V lost 5 bases and J lost 7, with 12 bases in between. Looked up from germline, CDR1 is SGHTA and CDR2 is FQGNSA. The CDR3 sequence is 13 residues long. Here the CDR3 reads CASSQSRSQPQHF. The CDR3 DNA is TGTGCCAGCAGCCAGTCCCGCTCGCAGCCCCAGCATTTT.